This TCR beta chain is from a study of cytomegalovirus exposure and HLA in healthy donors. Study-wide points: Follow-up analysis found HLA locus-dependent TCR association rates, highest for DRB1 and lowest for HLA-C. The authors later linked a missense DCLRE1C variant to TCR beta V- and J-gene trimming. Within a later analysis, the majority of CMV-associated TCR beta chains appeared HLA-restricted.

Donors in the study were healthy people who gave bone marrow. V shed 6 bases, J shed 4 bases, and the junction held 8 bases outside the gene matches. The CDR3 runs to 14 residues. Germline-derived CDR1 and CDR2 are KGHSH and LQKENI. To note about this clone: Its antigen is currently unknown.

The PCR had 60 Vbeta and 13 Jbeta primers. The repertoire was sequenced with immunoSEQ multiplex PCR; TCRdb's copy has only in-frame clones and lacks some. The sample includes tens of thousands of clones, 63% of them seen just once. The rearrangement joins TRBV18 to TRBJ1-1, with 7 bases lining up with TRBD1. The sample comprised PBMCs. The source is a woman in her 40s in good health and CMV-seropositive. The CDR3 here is CASSPDRVSTEAFF. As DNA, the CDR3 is TGTGCCAGCTCCCCTGACAGGGTGAGCACTGAAGCTTTCTTT.